A single sample is the source of the 14 T cell receptor beta chains below, sequenced in a study of beta chain features in type 1 diabetes. The antigens of these receptors remain unknown. Reverse transcribing all isolated RNA meant expressed TCRB transcripts were sequenced. Libraries were prepared by immunoSEQ multiplex PCR; TCRdb keeps only in-frame clonotypes and omits some of them. The sample contains around 180,000 clones, around 8% of which appear only once. Findings of the study overall: Shorter TCRB CDR3s, moderately but significantly so, marked every one of the four CD4+ subsets in Type 1 diabetes patients.

Sequencing used central memory CD4+ T cells from blood. Receptor source: a woman in her forties with type 1 diabetes.

Here the CDR3 DNA reads TGTGCCAGCAGTTTGCGGCTTACCGACCAAGAGACCCAGTACTTC. Translating it yields CASSLRLTDQETQYF. V is TRBV28 and J is TRBJ2-5; D remains ambiguous. Between the trimmed V and J ends, which lost 3 bases and 0 bases, there was a span of 11 bases. Germline CDR1 is MDHEN and CDR2 is SYDVKM. This CDR3 region has 15 residues.

Only a few counts were recorded for this clone. V and J are TRBV10-3 and TRBJ1-5; D possibly corresponds to TRBD1 (5 bases). CDR3 length: 15 residues. Per germline, CDR1 ENHRY and CDR2 SYGVKD. V gave up 3 bases and J gave up 1 base, with 10 bases separating them. This CDR3 is CAISETGASNQPQHF. CDR3 nucleotide sequence: TGTGCCATCAGTGAAACAGGTGCGAGCAATCAGCCCCAGCATTTT.

The rearrangement uses TRBV19 and TRBJ2-7; perhaps TRBD1 as D (6 bases). The V end was cut by 5 bases, the J end by 5 bases, with 16 bases between. There are 14 residues in the CDR3. The V gene's germline CDR1 is LNHDA and CDR2 SQIVND (reference sequence). DNA for the CDR3: TGTGCCAGTAGTCTACAGGGAGAAAGAGACGAGCAGTACTTC. Protein product: CASSLQGERDEQYF.

The V and J genes are TRBV29-1 and TRBJ2-1; weak D call: TRBD2 (6 bases). The CDR3 spans 13 residues. The V end was cut by 3 bases, the J end by 6 bases, with 12 bases between. Germline lookup yields CDR1 SQVTM and CDR2 ANQGSEA. Written as DNA, the CDR3 is TGCAGCGTTGAGGGGGGACGGGTCAATGAGCAGTTCTTC. Its protein product is CSVEGGRVNEQFF.

This clone was recorded at least ten times. The J gene is TRBJ2-3, the V gene TRBV28; D possibly corresponds to TRBD1 (6 bases). CDR1 is MDHEN, CDR2 SYDVKM, per germline. The V end was cut by 4 bases, the J end by 9 bases, with 26 bases between. The CDR3 totals 17 residues. The CDR3 DNA sequence: TGTGCCAGCAGTTCCACCCAGTCCGGGACACCCGGCGGCACGCAGTATTTT. This encodes CASSSTQSGTPGGTQYF.

The V gene is TRBV18, the J gene TRBJ2-5; 7 bases fit TRBD1. The CDR3 spans 14 residues. J lost 3 bases, V lost 0 bases, and 1 base had no gene match. CDR1 is KGHSH and CDR2 is LQKENI in the germline V gene. CDR3 loop: CASSPPGQKETQYF. In DNA, the CDR3 is TGTGCCAGCTCACCACCGGGACAGAAAGAGACCCAGTACTTC.

This clone was seen a handful of times. The chain employs TRBV29-1 and TRBJ1-1; D ambiguous. Trimming removed 7 bases at V and 4 bases at J, with 13 bases between. The V gene's germline CDR1 is SQVTM and CDR2 ANQGSEA. The CDR3 loop spans 12 amino acids. CDR3 residues: CSALGGITEAFF. In nucleotides, the CDR3 is TGCAGCGCCCTAGGAGGGATCACTGAAGCTTTCTTT.

V usage is TRBV9 and J usage is TRBJ2-6; 8 nucleotides line up with TRBD1. J lost 0 bases, V lost 4 bases, and 9 bases had no gene match. CDR1 and CDR2 from the germline V gene are SGDLS and YYNGEE. This CDR3 region has 18 residues. The CDR3 sequence is CASSPRTGLPSGANVLTF. CDR3 coding DNA: TGTGCCAGCAGCCCGCGGACAGGGCTACCCTCTGGGGCCAACGTCCTGACTTTC.

The V gene is TRBV18, the J gene TRBJ2-7, with TRBD1 identical over 7 bases. The CDR3 sequence is 15 residues long. From germline, CDR1 is KGHSH and CDR2 LQKENI. J was trimmed by 0 bases and V by 1 base; bases with no gene match: 3. The DNA for the CDR3 is TGTGCCAGCTCACCACAGGGGGCGGCCTCCTACGAGCAGTACTTC. It specifies CASSPQGAASYEQYF. Full variable domain (outside the CDR3, taken from reference TRBV18 and TRBJ2-7): NAGVMQNPRHLVRRRGQEARLRCSPMKGHSHVYWYRQLPEEGLKFMVYLQKENIIDESGMPKERFSAEFPKEGPSILRIQQVVRGDSAAYFCASSPQGAASYEQYFGPGTRLTVT.

This clone occurred a few times. This rearrangement joins TRBV9 to TRBJ2-7, with D tentatively TRBD1 (6 bases). Germline CDR1 and CDR2: SGDLS and YYNGEE. V lost 0 bases to trimming and J lost 2 bases, with 12 bases between them. The CDR3 runs 15 residues. Here the CDR3 reads CASSVGWTVTYEQYF. The CDR3 DNA reads as TGTGCCAGCAGCGTAGGATGGACAGTTACCTACGAGCAGTACTTC.

V is TRBV15 and J is TRBJ1-1; D is possibly TRBD1 (5 bases). CDR1 LNHNV and CDR2 YYDKDF come from the germline V gene (reference sequence). Trimming removed 2 bases at V and 5 bases at J, with 15 bases between. There are 15 residues in the CDR3. The CDR3 region is CATSRKRDSWTEAFF. The DNA of the CDR3 is TGTGCCACCAGCAGAAAGCGGGACTCATGGACTGAAGCTTTCTTT.

The chain employs TRBV12-5 and TRBJ2-4, with D tentatively TRBD1 (5 bases). The CDR3 extends over 12 amino acids. From germline, CDR1 is LGHNT and CDR2 FRNRAP. The ends were cut back, 7 bases at V and 7 bases at J, with 11 bases in the middle. The CDR3 DNA reads as TGTGCTAGTGCCGCGGACACGAACATTCAGTACTTC. Protein product: CASAADTNIQYF.

This chain connects TRBV5-6 to TRBJ2-1; 8 bases align to TRBD2. V shed 4 bases and J 7 bases; nucleotides not matched to a gene: 13. From germline, CDR1 is SGHDT and CDR2 YYEEEE. The CDR3 runs to 16 residues. The CDR3 bases are TGTGCCAGCAGCCGACTGGGCGGGAGGATAGGAAATGAGCAGTTCTTC. Encoded protein: CASSRLGGRIGNEQFF. The variable domain in full, completed from reference TRBV5-6 and TRBJ2-1, reads DAGVTQSPTHLIKTRGQQVTLRCSPKSGHDTVSWYQQALGQGPQFIFQYYEEEERQRGNFPDRFSGHQFPNYSSELNVNALLLGDSALYLCASSRLGGRIGNEQFFGPGTRLTVL.

This chain joins TRBV2 and TRBJ1-2; 7 nucleotides line up with TRBD1. CDR1 and CDR2 from the germline V gene are SNHLY and FYNNEI. With V trimmed by 1 base and J by 8 bases, 7 bases remained unmatched. This CDR3 is built from 14 residues. CDR3 in amino acids: CASSEENTGEGYTF. CDR3 nucleotides: TGTGCCAGCAGTGAAGAGAATACAGGGGAAGGCTACACCTTC.